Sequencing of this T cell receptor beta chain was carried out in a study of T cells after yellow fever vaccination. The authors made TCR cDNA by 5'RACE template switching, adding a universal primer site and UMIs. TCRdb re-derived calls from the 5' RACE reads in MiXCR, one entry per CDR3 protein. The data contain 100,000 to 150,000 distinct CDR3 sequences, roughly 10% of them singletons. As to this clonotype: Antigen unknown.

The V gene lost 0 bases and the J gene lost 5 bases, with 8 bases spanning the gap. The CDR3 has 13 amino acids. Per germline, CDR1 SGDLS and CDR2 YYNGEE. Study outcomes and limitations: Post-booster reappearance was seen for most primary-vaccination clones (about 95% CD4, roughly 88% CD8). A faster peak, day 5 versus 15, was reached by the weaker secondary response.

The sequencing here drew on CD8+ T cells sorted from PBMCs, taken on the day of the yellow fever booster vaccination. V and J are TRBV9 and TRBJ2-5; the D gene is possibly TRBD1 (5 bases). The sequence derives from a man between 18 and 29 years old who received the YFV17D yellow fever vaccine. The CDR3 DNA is TGTGCCAGCAGCGTAGAGGGGTGGGAGACCCAGTACTTC. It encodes CASSVEGWETQYF.